The rows below give T cell receptor beta chains drawn from one sample of a study of cytomegalovirus exposure and HLA in healthy donors. TCRdb's copy holds only in-frame clones and misses some; the assay was immunoSEQ multiplex PCR. Of approximately 110,000 clones in the sample, over 60% were seen once. Sequencing was performed on PBMCs. These receptors all stem from a woman in her 40s in good health and CMV-seropositive. The CDR3 runs from the conserved cysteine through the conserved F or W. D genes are given only for firm matches. The listing skips clone size in some rows; elsewhere it reads once, few, many or a size class.

V gene: TRBV4-2
D gene: TRBD1
clone size: few
J gene: TRBJ2-5
CDR3 DNA: TGTGCCAGCAGCCAAGACAGGGGGCAAGAGACCCAGTACTTC
CDR3 protein: CASSQDRGQETQYF

V gene: TRBV2
D gene: NA
clone size: NA
J gene: TRBJ2-3
CDR3 DNA: TGTGCCAGCAGGGCGGAGCCCACAGATACGCAGTATTTT
CDR3 protein: CASRAEPTDTQYF

V gene: TRBV25-1
D gene: NA
clone size: few
J gene: TRBJ2-3
CDR3 DNA: TGTGCCAGCAGTGATGCTCGAGAGCATCTTGGCACAGATACGCAGTATTTT
CDR3 protein: CASSDAREHLGTDTQYF

V gene: TRBV10-3
D gene: NA
clone size: NA
J gene: TRBJ1-5
CDR3 DNA: TGTGCCATCAGTGAGGAAGGGACTGGGCCCCAGCATTTT
CDR3 protein: CAISEEGTGPQHF

V gene: TRBV18
D gene: NA
clone size: NA
J gene: TRBJ1-1
CDR3 DNA: TGTGCCAGCTCGCCGACAGTAGTGAACACTGAAGCTTTCTTT
CDR3 protein: CASSPTVVNTEAFF

V gene: TRBV15
D gene: NA
clone size: NA
J gene: TRBJ2-5
CDR3 DNA: TGTGCCACCAGCAGAGATAACGGGGAGTTACAAGAGACCCAGTACTTC
CDR3 protein: CATSRDNGELQETQYF

V gene: TRBV6-1
D gene: NA
clone size: NA
J gene: TRBJ1-1
CDR3 DNA: TGTGCCAGCAGTGTGAGTGGAGTGACTGAAGCTTTCTTT
CDR3 protein: CASSVSGVTEAFF

V gene: TRBV10-3
D gene: NA
clone size: NA
J gene: TRBJ1-3
CDR3 DNA: TGTGCCATCAGTGGCCAGCGGGTTACTGGAAACACCATATATTTT
CDR3 protein: CAISGQRVTGNTIYF

V gene: TRBV5-1
D gene: NA
clone size: NA
J gene: TRBJ2-5
CDR3 DNA: TGCGCCAGCAGCTCGACAGGCCAAGAGACCCAGTACTTC
CDR3 protein: CASSSTGQETQYF

V gene: TRBV7-2
D gene: NA
clone size: NA
J gene: TRBJ2-7
CDR3 DNA: TGTGCCAGCAGCTACAGGAACACCTACGAGCAGTACTTC
CDR3 protein: CASSYRNTYEQYF

V gene: TRBV7-9
D gene: NA
clone size: NA
J gene: TRBJ2-5
CDR3 DNA: TGTGCCAGCAGCTCTGATACAGGACCCCAAGAGACCCAGTACTTC
CDR3 protein: CASSSDTGPQETQYF

V gene: TRBV10-2
D gene: NA
clone size: NA
J gene: TRBJ2-3
CDR3 DNA: TGCGCCATTAAAACCCGGGACACAGATACGCAGTATTTT
CDR3 protein: CAIKTRDTDTQYF

V gene: TRBV6-5
D gene: NA
clone size: NA
J gene: TRBJ1-1
CDR3 DNA: TGTGCCAGCAGTAGGGCTGGGGGCTCAAACACTGAAGCTTTCTTT
CDR3 protein: CASSRAGGSNTEAFF

V gene: TRBV5-1
D gene: NA
clone size: NA
J gene: TRBJ2-3
CDR3 DNA: TGCGCCCTAAATAGCACAGATACGCAGTATTTT
CDR3 protein: CALNSTDTQYF

V gene: TRBV2
D gene: NA
clone size: NA
J gene: TRBJ1-4
CDR3 DNA: TGTGCCAGCAGTCCAGACAGTACCGGGACTAATGAAAAACTGTTTTTT
CDR3 protein: CASSPDSTGTNEKLFF

V gene: TRBV28
D gene: TRBD2
clone size: once
J gene: TRBJ2-1
CDR3 DNA: TGTGCCAGCAGCCTTGAACGGGGGGGCTGGACGAAGCAGTTCTTC
CDR3 protein: CASSLERGGWTKQFF

V gene: TRBV7-3
D gene: NA
clone size: NA
J gene: TRBJ2-2
CDR3 DNA: TGTGCCAGCAGCTACAACAGGCCCGGGGAGCTGTTTTTT
CDR3 protein: CASSYNRPGELFF

V gene: TRBV2
D gene: NA
clone size: few
J gene: TRBJ1-4
CDR3 DNA: TGTGCCAGCAGTGAAAGCGGGATCCAGGAAAAACTGTTTTTT
CDR3 protein: CASSESGIQEKLFF

V gene: TRBV9
D gene: TRBD1
clone size: NA
J gene: TRBJ2-3
CDR3 DNA: TGTGCCAGCAGCTCACAGGGGAGCTCAGATACGCAGTATTTT
CDR3 protein: CASSSQGSSDTQYF

V gene: TRBV7-3
D gene: NA
clone size: few
J gene: TRBJ1-1
CDR3 DNA: TGTGCCAGCAGCTTAAGTCCCCTCAGGGTGTCGGACACTGAAGCTTTCTTT
CDR3 protein: CASSLSPLRVSDTEAFF

V gene: TRBV6-1
D gene: NA
clone size: NA
J gene: TRBJ1-5
CDR3 DNA: TGTGCCAGCGACTTTGGCAGCAATCAGCCCCAGCATTTT
CDR3 protein: CASDFGSNQPQHF

V gene: TRBV25-1
D gene: NA
clone size: few
J gene: TRBJ1-1
CDR3 DNA: TGTGCCAGCAGTGAATCCCCAGGGAGGACTGAAGCTTTCTTT
CDR3 protein: CASSESPGRTEAFF

V gene: TRBV30
D gene: TRBD1
clone size: NA
J gene: TRBJ1-6
CDR3 DNA: TGTGCCTGGAGTGTTGGGACAGAATCACCCCTCCACTTT
CDR3 protein: CAWSVGTESPLHF

V gene: TRBV6-1
D gene: NA
clone size: NA
J gene: TRBJ2-7
CDR3 DNA: TGTGCCAGCAGTGAAAGTATGGGGGCCCCCTCCTACGAGCAGTACTTC
CDR3 protein: CASSESMGAPSYEQYF

V gene: TRBV5-6
D gene: TRBD1
clone size: NA
J gene: TRBJ2-7
CDR3 DNA: TGTGCCAGCAGCTTATCGGGACAGCCCTACGAGCAGTACTTC
CDR3 protein: CASSLSGQPYEQYF

V gene: TRBV19
D gene: NA
clone size: NA
J gene: TRBJ1-1
CDR3 DNA: TGTGCCAGTAGTATTGGCAGGGCCACTGAAGCTTTCTTT
CDR3 protein: CASSIGRATEAFF